Described below is a single T cell receptor (beta chain) sequence and its context. Its antigen is as yet unknown. The data stem from a study of cytomegalovirus exposure and HLA in healthy donors. Study conclusions and caveats: An analysis was carried out at a later point. It showed that HLA-associated TCR beta chains were more clonally expanded than equally common non-associated chains. Rare TCR sequences predominated, though certain public TCRs were found in many donors. A later analysis found common viral pathogens apparently linked to several of the most significant clusters. A later analysis associated 15,000 to 20,000 TCR beta sequences with HLA alleles at a 0.05 false discovery rate.

PCR employed 60 Vbeta and 13 Jbeta primers. Clones were sequenced by immunoSEQ multiplex PCR, and TCRdb holds only the in-frame ones, with some missing. The sample carries 150,000 to 200,000 clones, about 80% recorded once. Sequenced material: PBMCs. The sequence came from a young man in good health and CMV-seronegative.

CDR3 coding DNA: TGTGCCAGCAGTACAGGGGGAGACTATGGCTACACCTTC. Translation: CASSTGGDYGYTF. The chain recombines TRBV13 with TRBJ1-2, with 8 positions matching TRBD1. Germline-derived CDR1 and CDR2 are PRHDT and FYEKMQ (reference sequence). This CDR3 contains 13 residues. Trimming cost V 6 bases and J 3 bases; bases outside gene matches: 3.